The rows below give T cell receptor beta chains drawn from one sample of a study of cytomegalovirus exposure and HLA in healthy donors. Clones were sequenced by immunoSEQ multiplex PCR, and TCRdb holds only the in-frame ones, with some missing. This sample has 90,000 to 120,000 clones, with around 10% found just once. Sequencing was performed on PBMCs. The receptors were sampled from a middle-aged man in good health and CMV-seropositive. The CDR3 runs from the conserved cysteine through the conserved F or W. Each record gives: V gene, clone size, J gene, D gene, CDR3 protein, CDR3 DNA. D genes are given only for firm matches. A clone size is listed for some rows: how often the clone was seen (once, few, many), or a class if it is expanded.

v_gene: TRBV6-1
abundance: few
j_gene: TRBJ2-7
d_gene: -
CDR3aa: CASSKEGPSYEQYF
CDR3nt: TGTGCCAGCAGCAAGGAGGGCCCCTCCTACGAGCAGTACTTC

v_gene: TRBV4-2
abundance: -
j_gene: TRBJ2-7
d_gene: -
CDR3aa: CASSQVQGRPYEQYF
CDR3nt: TGTGCCAGCAGCCAAGTCCAAGGGAGGCCCTACGAGCAGTACTTC

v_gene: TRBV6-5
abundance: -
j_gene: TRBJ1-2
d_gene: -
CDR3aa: CASSSRAGYYGYTF
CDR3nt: TGTGCCAGCAGTTCCCGGGCAGGGTACTATGGCTACACCTTC

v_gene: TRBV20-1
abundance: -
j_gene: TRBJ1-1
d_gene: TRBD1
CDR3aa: CSARWGQQAFF
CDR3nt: TGCAGTGCTAGATGGGGACAGCAAGCTTTCTTT

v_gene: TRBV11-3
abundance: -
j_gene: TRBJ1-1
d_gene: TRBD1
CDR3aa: CASSRQGNTEAFF
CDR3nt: TGTGCCAGCAGCCGACAGGGGAACACTGAAGCTTTCTTT

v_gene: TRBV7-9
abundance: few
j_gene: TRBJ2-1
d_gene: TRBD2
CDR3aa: CASSLFGGSSYNEQFF
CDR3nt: TGTGCCAGCAGCTTATTTGGCGGGAGCTCCTACAATGAGCAGTTCTTC

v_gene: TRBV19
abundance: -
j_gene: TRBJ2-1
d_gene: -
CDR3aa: CASQGLAYNEQFF
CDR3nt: TGTGCCAGTCAGGGCCTCGCCTACAATGAGCAGTTCTTC

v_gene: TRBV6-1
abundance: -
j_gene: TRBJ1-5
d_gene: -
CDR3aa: CASSFTGVNQPQHF
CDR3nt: TGTGCCAGCAGTTTTACAGGAGTTAATCAGCCCCAGCATTTT

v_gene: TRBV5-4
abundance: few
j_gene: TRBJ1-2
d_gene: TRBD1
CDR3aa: CASSIDRGLTYGYTF
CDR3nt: TGTGCCAGCAGCATAGACAGGGGTCTCACCTATGGCTACACCTTC

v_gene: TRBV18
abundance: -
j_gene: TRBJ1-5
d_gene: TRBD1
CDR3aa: CASSPRGQVEQPQHF
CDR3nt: TGTGCCAGCTCACCCAGGGGACAGGTGGAGCAGCCCCAGCATTTT